This T cell receptor beta chain was sequenced in a study of T cell responses to AZD1222 COVID-19 vaccine. On this clone itself: What it recognizes is unknown.

Produced via immunoSEQ multiplex PCR; TCRdb's table is partial and in-frame only. The table shows some 150,000 clones, with around nine tenths occurring only once. Germline loops: CDR1 KGHSH, CDR2 LQKENI. This CDR3 region has 14 residues. V was trimmed by 1 base and J by 5 bases, leaving 9 bases between them. Overall study findings and caveats: Compared with day 0, the breadth and depth of the Spike-specific TCR repertoire rose significantly after two doses of AZD1222. Just 5 to 7 AZD1222 recipients were seropositive at baseline. Donors in the cohort were predominantly white British and more often female, and clonal diversity was possibly underestimated.

The chain carries TRBV18 and TRBJ1-5; D is unresolved. Sequenced material: peripheral blood, taken on day 0 of AZD1222 vaccination. The clonotype comes from an adult in good health. CDR3 DNA sequence: TGTGCCAGCTCACCACTTCCAAACGATCAGCCCCAGCATTTT. Its translation is CASSPLPNDQPQHF.